The TCR beta chain described here comes from a study of blood T cell repertoires in COVID-19. The wider study: Sources were T cells, B-cell-depleted T cells, or PBMCs; the material itself was cDNA or gDNA.

Study processing details: Amplifying reference gene primers gave estimates of nucleated cell counts. Sequencing used immunoSEQ multiplex PCR; TCRdb keeps in-frame clones, though not all of them. V and J calls and clone size follow that table, whereas D and trimming were derived from the DNA. The sample includes 180,000 or so clones, approximately 89% of them seen just once. The V and J ends lost 3 bases and 5 bases respectively, with 10 bases between them. There are 13 residues in the CDR3. Germline CDR1 MDHEN, CDR2 SYDVKM. Enrolled through a virtual design, the participants were between roughly 18 and 90 years of age and came from around 25 US areas. Cohorts were determined from participant-reported clinical history.

The sample was PBMCs or T cells enriched from blood (not recorded which). The origin of this receptor is a woman younger than 30 who had recovered from COVID-19. V gene TRBV28 combines with J gene TRBJ2-5, with a possible D match to TRBD2 (6 bases). The CDR3 reads CASSFSGRETQYF. Here the CDR3 DNA reads TGTGCCAGCAGTTTCTCAGGGAGGGAGACCCAGTACTTC.